These 30 T cell receptor beta chains were sequenced from one sample in a study of blood T cell repertoires in COVID-19. The repertoire was sequenced with immunoSEQ multiplex PCR; TCRdb's copy has only in-frame clones and lacks some. The sample includes over 200,000 clones, 70% to 90% seen only once; the top ten take approximately 2%. Sequenced material: PBMCs or T cells enriched from blood (not recorded which). The receptors derive from a woman in her forties or fifties who had recovered from COVID-19.

J is TRBJ1-6 and V is TRBV18; the D is unclear. Germline V gives CDR1 KGHSH, CDR2 LQKENI. This CDR3 has 14 residues. The V gene lost 6 bases and the J gene lost 11 bases, with 17 bases spanning the gap. This chain's CDR3 is CASSPNGERAPLHF. The CDR3 DNA reads as TGTGCCAGCTCCCCGAACGGGGAAAGGGCACCCCTCCACTTT. The entire variable domain, with the rest obtained from reference TRBV18 and TRBJ1-6, is as follows: NAGVMQNPRHLVRRRGQEARLRCSPMKGHSHVYWYRQLPEEGLKFMVYLQKENIIDESGMPKERFSAEFPKEGPSILRIQQVVRGDSAAYFCASSPNGERAPLHFGNGTRLTVT.

The chain joins TRBV5-6 to TRBJ1-5; 10 bases align to TRBD1. The CDR3 spans 16 residues. The germline gives CDR1 SGHDT, CDR2 YYEEEE. The J segment lost 10 bases and the V segment lost 0 bases, leaving 10 bases of the junction unmatched. This chain's CDR3 is CASSLAVGTGERPQHF. In DNA, the CDR3 is TGTGCCAGCAGCTTGGCCGTTGGGACAGGGGAACGACCCCAGCATTTT. Looking up the rest from reference TRBV5-6 and TRBJ1-5 gives the full variable domain: DAGVTQSPTHLIKTRGQQVTLRCSPKSGHDTVSWYQQALGQGPQFIFQYYEEEERQRGNFPDRFSGHQFPNYSSELNVNALLLGDSALYLCASSLAVGTGERPQHFGDGTRLSIL.

Only one count was recorded for this clone. The chain employs TRBV2 and TRBJ1-1; unclear D gene. The CDR3 length is 13 residues. Looked up from germline, CDR1 is SNHLY and CDR2 is FYNNEI. The V and J ends lost 5 bases and 1 base respectively, with 8 bases between them. The CDR3 protein is CASSQWRNTEAFF. The CDR3 nucleotides read TGTGCCAGCAGTCAGTGGAGGAACACTGAAGCTTTCTTT.

The chain recombines TRBV5-5 with TRBJ1-1; maybe TRBD1 (5 bases). Germline loops: CDR1 SGHKS, CDR2 YYEKEE (reference sequence). CDR3 size: 16 residues. Trimming took off 2 bases at V and 0 bases at J, with 14 bases between the two ends. The CDR3 nucleotides are TGTGCCAGCAGCTTTGGGGCCATGGTCATGAACACTGAAGCTTTCTTT. Protein: CASSFGAMVMNTEAFF.

V gene TRBV5-1 combines with J gene TRBJ1-2; 9 bases are shared with TRBD1. V lost 4 bases and J lost 6; bases outside the gene matches: 1. CDR1 SGHRS and CDR2 YFSETQ come from the germline V gene. The CDR3 length is 12 residues. Written as DNA, the CDR3 is TGCGCCAGCAGCCGGGACAGGGATGGCTACACCTTC. This gives the protein CASSRDRDGYTF.

This clone appeared a single time. The chain employs TRBV18 and TRBJ1-4; 10 bases line up with TRBD1. Germline V CDR1 and CDR2: KGHSH, LQKENI. There are 15 residues in the CDR3. V was clipped by 2 bases and J by 7 bases; unmatched bases: 4. DNA for the CDR3: TGTGCCAGCTCACCAGGACAGGGGGTGTTTGAAAAACTGTTTTTT. Its protein product is CASSPGQGVFEKLFF.

The chain employs TRBV5-8 and TRBJ1-3; D not certain. The V and J ends lost 4 bases and 0 bases respectively, with 14 bases between them. In germline, CDR1 is SGHTS, CDR2 YDEGEE. The CDR3 spans 16 residues. CDR3: CASSQKRIFSGNTIYF. CDR3 nucleotide sequence: TGTGCCAGCAGCCAGAAGCGCATTTTCTCTGGAAACACCATATATTTT.

The chain joins TRBV10-3 to TRBJ2-2; D perhaps matches TRBD1 (5 bases). The length of the CDR3 is 13 residues. Germline assignment: CDR1 ENHRY and CDR2 SYGVKD. Trimming removed 6 bases at V and 6 bases at J, with 11 bases between. CDR3 residues: CAIRQGWAGELFF. The CDR3 DNA reads as TGTGCCATCAGGCAGGGATGGGCCGGGGAGCTGTTTTTT.

The chain carries TRBV11-2 and TRBJ1-5; D is unclear. The germline V and J ends were trimmed by 4 bases and 7 bases, with 5 bases remaining between them. The CDR3 runs to 11 residues. Germline values: CDR1 SGHAT, CDR2 FQNNGV. The CDR3 sequence: CASSSGQPQHF. CDR3 nucleotide sequence: TGTGCCAGCAGCTCCGGGCAGCCCCAGCATTTT.

The V and J genes are TRBV18 and TRBJ1-2; perhaps TRBD1 as D (5 bases). Germline CDR1 reads KGHSH; CDR2 reads LQKENI. The CDR3 contains 16 residues. The ends were cut back, 3 bases at V and 5 bases at J, with 19 bases in the middle. The CDR3 nucleotides read TGTGCCAGCTCACCTTCGGTTAAGCCAGGGTGGTATGGCTACACCTTC. Its protein product is CASSPSVKPGWYGYTF.

The chain uses TRBV6-1 and TRBJ1-2, with 7 bases identical to TRBD1. Germline-derived CDR1 and CDR2 are MNHNS and SASEGT. The V segment lost 3 bases and the J segment 0 bases; nucleotides outside the gene matches: 1. The CDR3 length is 14 residues. Written as DNA, the CDR3 is TGTGCCAGCAGTGACGGGACAGCTAACTATGGCTACACCTTC. It specifies CASSDGTANYGYTF.

The chain employs TRBV21-1 and TRBJ2-1; TRBD2, as called in the table, went unchecked against the DNA. TRBV21-1 is tagged as a pseudogene. The CDR3 spans 20 residues. The CDR3 region is CASRAAKGLAGGPAHNEQFF. The CDR3 bases are TGTGCCAGCAGAGCAGCAAAGGGACTAGCGGGAGGCCCGGCCCACAATGAGCAGTTCTTC.

The genes are TRBV7-9 and TRBJ2-3, with D perhaps matching TRBD2 (6 bases). Per the germline V gene, CDR1 is SEHNR and CDR2 is FQNEAQ (reference sequence). The CDR3 totals 17 residues. Trimming stripped 5 bases from V and 0 bases from J, with 18 bases between. The CDR3, as DNA: TGTGCCAGCAGCGGCAGGGAGGTCCCTCCTAGCACAGATACGCAGTATTTT. As protein: CASSGREVPPSTDTQYF. Full variable domain (remainder filled in from reference TRBV7-9 and TRBJ2-3): DTGVSQNPRHKITKRGQNVTFRCDPISEHNRLYWYRQTLGQGPEFLTYFQNEAQLEKSRLLSDRFSAERPKGSFSTLEIQRTEQGDSAMYLCASSGREVPPSTDTQYFGPGTRLTVL.

The rearrangement uses TRBV6-5 and TRBJ2-1; 7 positions agree with TRBD2. Germline-derived CDR1 and CDR2 are MNHEY and SVGAGI. The CDR3 has 15 amino acids. V was clipped by 6 bases and J by 2 bases; unmatched bases: 7. This CDR3 is CASRGGIEAYNEQFF. The DNA for the CDR3 is TGTGCCAGCAGGGGGGGGATTGAGGCCTACAATGAGCAGTTCTTC.

The chain employs TRBV10-3 and TRBJ2-7; 11 bases align to TRBD1. CDR1 and CDR2 (germline): ENHRY, SYGVKD. J was trimmed by 3 bases and V by 6 bases; bases with no gene match: 7. The CDR3 loop spans 15 amino acids. The CDR3 reads CAISAQGTGGYEQYF. In nucleotides, the CDR3 is TGTGCCATCAGCGCCCAGGGGACAGGGGGCTACGAGCAGTACTTC.

This clone was seen a few times. The chain links TRBV5-6 to TRBJ2-1; tentative D call: TRBD2 (5 bases). The CDR3 has 14 amino acids. The V gene's germline CDR1 is SGHDT and CDR2 YYEEEE. V dropped 1 base and J dropped 5 bases, with 10 bases sitting between them. DNA of the CDR3: TGTGCCAGCAGCTTGCTAGCTCTCCACAATGAGCAGTTCTTC. It is translated as CASSLLALHNEQFF.

V usage is TRBV18 and J usage is TRBJ2-1; TRBD2 agrees at 16 bases. With 3 bases clipped from V and 7 bases from J, the junction kept 6 bases outside the gene matches. CDR3 length equals 17 residues. Per the germline V gene, CDR1 is KGHSH and CDR2 is LQKENI. Here the CDR3 DNA reads TGTGCCAGCTCACCGGGACTAGCGGGAGGGCCGAAAAATGAGCAGTTCTTC. Amino acid sequence: CASSPGLAGGPKNEQFF.

This chain joins TRBV10-3 and TRBJ2-3; D uncertain. The V and J ends lost 6 bases and 6 bases respectively, with 10 bases between them. Germline CDR1 reads ENHRY; CDR2 reads SYGVKD. This CDR3 has 12 amino acids. CDR3 coding DNA: TGTGCCATCAGGACTGCTCCGGATACGCAGTATTTT. This gives the protein CAIRTAPDTQYF.

The V call is TRBV28, the J call TRBJ1-5, with 10 bases fitting TRBD1. There are 15 residues in the CDR3. V lost 6 bases and J lost 3; bases outside the gene matches: 5. In germline, CDR1 is MDHEN, CDR2 SYDVKM. As DNA, the CDR3 is TGTGCCAGCAGCTGGGACAGGGGAACCAATCAGCCCCAGCATTTT. Protein: CASSWDRGTNQPQHF. Filled out from reference TRBV28 and TRBJ1-5, the complete variable domain reads DVKVTQSSRYLVKRTGEKVFLECVQDMDHENMFWYRQDPGLGLRLIYFSYDVKMKEKGDIPEGYSVSREKKERFSLILESASTNQTSMYLCASSWDRGTNQPQHFGDGTRLSIL.

The chain employs TRBV18 and TRBJ2-1, with D hard to call. CDR1 and CDR2 (germline): KGHSH, LQKENI. V was pared by 7 bases and J by 5 bases, with 18 bases between. The CDR3 has 15 residues. The CDR3 loop reads CASYRSDWLHNEQFF. The CDR3 coding sequence is TGTGCCAGCTACCGATCCGACTGGCTACACAATGAGCAGTTCTTC. Full variable domain (remainder filled in from reference TRBV18 and TRBJ2-1): NAGVMQNPRHLVRRRGQEARLRCSPMKGHSHVYWYRQLPEEGLKFMVYLQKENIIDESGMPKERFSAEFPKEGPSILRIQQVVRGDSAAYFCASYRSDWLHNEQFFGPGTRLTVL.

As concerns this clone: A junction boundary mismatches the germline segment, possibly from a read error. The genes are TRBV7-7 and TRBJ1-5; D might be TRBD1 (5 bases). The CDR3 contains 21 residues. Looked up from germline, CDR1 is SSHAT and CDR2 is FNYEAQ (reference sequence). The CDR3 spells CASSLVLRCAGRAYSNQPQHF. The CDR3 DNA follows: TGTGCTAGCAGCTTAGTCCTCAGGTGCGCAGGGAGGGCTTATAGCAATCAGCCCCAGCATTTT.

The CDR3, as DNA: TGTGCCAGCAGCCAGGACAGGGTCTATGGCTACACCTTC. This encodes CASSQDRVYGYTF. This chain links TRBV11-2 with TRBJ1-2; 8 bases fit TRBD1. Germline CDR1 and CDR2: SGHAT and FQNNGV. The CDR3 is 13 residues long. V was clipped by 5 bases and J by 4 bases; unmatched bases: 3.

The chain links TRBV15 to TRBJ2-3; weak D call: TRBD1 (5 bases). The CDR3 totals 17 residues. V lost 2 bases to trimming and J lost 1 base, with 16 bases between them. Germline lookup yields CDR1 LNHNV and CDR2 YYDKDF (reference sequence). CDR3 residues: CATSRRDSSYGTDTQYF. CDR3 nucleotide sequence: TGTGCCACCAGCAGACGCGACAGCTCCTACGGCACAGATACGCAGTATTTT.

In DNA form, the CDR3 reads TGTGCCAGCAGCCTCTACTCTGGGGCCAACGTCCTGACTTTC. It codes for CASSLYSGANVLTF. The chain uses TRBV27 and TRBJ2-6, with D unresolved. This CDR3 comprises 14 residues. V lost 6 bases and J 0 bases, leaving 6 bases between the germline ends. Germline values: CDR1 MNHEY, CDR2 SMNVEV (reference sequence).

The V call is TRBV5-1, the J call TRBJ2-7; no clear D gene. Germline lookup yields CDR1 SGHRS and CDR2 YFSETQ. With 6 bases removed from V and 3 bases from J, the gap between germline ends came to 16 bases. The CDR3 has 14 residues. CDR3: CASKQNDKNYEQYF. CDR3 in DNA: TGCGCCAGCAAGCAGAACGACAAGAACTACGAGCAGTACTTC.

V and J are TRBV2 and TRBJ1-1; TRBD1 matches 9 bases. V shed 5 bases and J 5 bases; nucleotides not matched to a gene: 6. From germline, CDR1 is SNHLY and CDR2 FYNNEI. The CDR3 runs to 14 residues. The CDR3 DNA reads TGTGCCAGCAGTAGCGGGACAGGGAAGACTGAAGCTTTCTTT. The encoded protein is CASSSGTGKTEAFF.

V gene TRBV11-2 combines with J gene TRBJ2-2; 9 bases map to TRBD1. This CDR3 region has 16 residues. Germline V gene data show CDR1 as SGHAT and CDR2 as FQNNGV. V was clipped by 2 bases and J by 6 bases; unmatched bases: 7. The CDR3 protein is CASSLRVDRGAGELFF. CDR3 nucleotides: TGTGCCAGCAGCTTAAGGGTCGACAGGGGGGCCGGGGAGCTGTTTTTT.

The chain links TRBV5-3 to TRBJ1-5; D is ambiguous. TRBV5-3 is an ORF, and what it does is uncertain. The CDR3 runs 16 residues. V was shortened by 3 bases and J by 2 bases, with 15 bases between the two germline ends. CDR3 loop: CARSYYKLGGNQPQHF. The CDR3 nucleotides are TGTGCCAGAAGCTACTATAAACTCGGAGGCAATCAGCCCCAGCATTTT.

This chain connects TRBV5-1 to TRBJ2-5, with D tentatively TRBD1 (7 bases). The V end lost 3 bases, the J end lost 3 bases, and 12 bases lay between the germline ends. The length of the CDR3 is 14 residues. Germline CDR1 SGHRS, CDR2 YFSETQ. DNA of the CDR3: TGCGCCAGCAGCTCCGGCAGGGGGGAAGAGACCCAGTACTTC. This translates into CASSSGRGEETQYF.

The V and J genes are TRBV3-1 (or the pseudogene TRBV3-2) and TRBJ2-1, with 10 bases lining up with TRBD2. Germline assignment: CDR1 LGHDT and CDR2 YNNKEL (reference sequence). The trim removed 0 bases at V and 8 bases at J, leaving 4 bases unmatched. The length of the CDR3 is 15 residues. The CDR3 nucleotides read TGTGCCAGCAGCCAAGACCGAGCGGGAGGGGATGAGCAGTTCTTC. It codes for CASSQDRAGGDEQFF.